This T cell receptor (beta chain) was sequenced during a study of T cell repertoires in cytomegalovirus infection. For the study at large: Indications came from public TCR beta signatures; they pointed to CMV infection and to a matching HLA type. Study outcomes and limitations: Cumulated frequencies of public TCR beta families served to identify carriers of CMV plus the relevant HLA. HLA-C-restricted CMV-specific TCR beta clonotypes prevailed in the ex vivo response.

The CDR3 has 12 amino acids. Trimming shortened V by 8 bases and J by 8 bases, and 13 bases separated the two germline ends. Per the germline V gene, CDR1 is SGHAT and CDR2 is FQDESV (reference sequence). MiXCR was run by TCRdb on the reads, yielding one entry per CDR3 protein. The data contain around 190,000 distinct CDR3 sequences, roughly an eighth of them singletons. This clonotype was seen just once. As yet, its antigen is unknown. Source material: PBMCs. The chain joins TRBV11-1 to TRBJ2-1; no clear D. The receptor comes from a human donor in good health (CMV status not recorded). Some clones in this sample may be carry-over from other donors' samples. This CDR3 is CASSSPSYEQFF. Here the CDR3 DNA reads TGTGCCAGCTCTTCCCCTTCCTATGAGCAGTTCTTC.